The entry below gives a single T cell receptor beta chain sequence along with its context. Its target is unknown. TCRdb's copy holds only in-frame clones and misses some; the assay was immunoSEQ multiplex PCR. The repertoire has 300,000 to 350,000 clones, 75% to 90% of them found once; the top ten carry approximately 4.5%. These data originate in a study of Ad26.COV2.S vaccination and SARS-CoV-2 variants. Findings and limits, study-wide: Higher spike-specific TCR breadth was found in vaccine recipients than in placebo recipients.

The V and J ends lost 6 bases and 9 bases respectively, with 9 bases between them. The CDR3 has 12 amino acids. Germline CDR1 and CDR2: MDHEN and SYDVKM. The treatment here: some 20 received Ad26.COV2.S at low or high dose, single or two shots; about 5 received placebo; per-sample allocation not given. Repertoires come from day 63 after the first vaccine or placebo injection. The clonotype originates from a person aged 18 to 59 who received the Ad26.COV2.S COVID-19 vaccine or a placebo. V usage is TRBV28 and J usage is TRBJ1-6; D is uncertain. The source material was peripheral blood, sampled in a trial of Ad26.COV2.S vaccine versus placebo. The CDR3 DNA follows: TGTGCCAGCAGGTCGGGAACTTCACCCCTCCACTTT. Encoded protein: CASRSGTSPLHF.